These 9 T cell receptor beta chains came from one sample sequenced in a study of blood T cell repertoires in COVID-19. Sequencing used immunoSEQ multiplex PCR; TCRdb keeps in-frame clones, though not all of them. The sample yields 200,000 to 250,000 clones, about 90% seen once. Input material: peripheral blood. The receptors were sampled from a woman aged 25-40 years who had recovered from COVID-19.

The chain has TRBV5-6 and TRBJ2-1; D is perhaps TRBD2 (7 bases). Germline V gene data show CDR1 as SGHDT and CDR2 as YYEEEE. The V gene lost 6 bases and the J gene lost 3 bases, with 13 bases spanning the gap. The CDR3 has 14 residues. This CDR3 reads CASIRGADYNEQFF. The CDR3 nucleotides read TGTGCCAGCATTCGGGGGGCCGACTACAATGAGCAGTTCTTC.

The rearrangement joins TRBV29-1 to TRBJ2-1, with 13 bases aligning to TRBD2. Germline CDR1 SQVTM, CDR2 ANQGSEA. With V trimmed by 4 bases and J by 0 bases, 0 bases remained unmatched. This CDR3 has 15 amino acids. CDR3 bases: TGCAGCGTTGGGACTAGCGGGAGCTCCTACAATGAGCAGTTCTTC. Its translation is CSVGTSGSSYNEQFF.

The genes are TRBV25-1 and TRBJ2-1, with 7 positions matching TRBD2. CDR3 length: 15 amino acids. Germline CDR1 MGHDK, CDR2 SYGVNS. V lost 8 bases to trimming and J lost 0 bases; unmatched junction nucleotides: 7. The CDR3 DNA reads TGTGCCAGCGCTAGCGGTTCCCCCTCCTACAATGAGCAGTTCTTC. This codes for CASASGSPSYNEQFF.

A few counts support this clone. V and J are TRBV9 and TRBJ2-1; 16 bases are shared with TRBD2. The CDR3 consists of 17 residues. Germline CDR1 SGDLS, CDR2 YYNGEE. The trim removed 4 bases at V and 9 bases at J, leaving 10 bases unmatched. CDR3 sequence reads: CASSTGTSGGAEGEQFF. CDR3 DNA sequence: TGTGCCAGCAGCACAGGGACTAGCGGGGGGGCCGAGGGTGAGCAGTTCTTC.

This clone was counted ten times or more. The V and J genes are TRBV5-1 and TRBJ1-2; the match to TRBD1 covers 7 bases. The V gene end was trimmed by 4 bases and the J gene end by 5 bases; junction bases not matched to a gene: 11. The CDR3 runs to 15 residues. CDR1 is SGHRS and CDR2 is YFSETQ in the germline V gene. CDR3 DNA sequence: TGCGCCAGCAGCAATAACCCCGGGACAGCTTATGGCTACACCTTC. Translation gives CASSNNPGTAYGYTF.

The chain links TRBV7-8 to TRBJ2-3; the D gene is possibly TRBD2 (7 bases). Between the trimmed V and J ends, which lost 4 bases and 6 bases, there was a span of 11 bases. From germline, CDR1 is SGHVS and CDR2 FQNEAQ. This CDR3 is 13 amino acids long. The CDR3 protein is CASSWGGPDTQYF. CDR3 nucleotide sequence: TGTGCCAGCAGCTGGGGGGGCCCGGATACGCAGTATTTT.

The rearrangement uses TRBV27 and TRBJ2-1; tentative D call: TRBD2 (6 bases). V gave up 1 base and J gave up 8 bases, with 9 bases separating them. Germline lookup yields CDR1 MNHEY and CDR2 SMNVEV (reference sequence). The CDR3 has 13 amino acids. The DNA of the CDR3 is TGTGCCAGCAGTTTATTACAGCGGGATGAGCAGTTCTTC. It encodes CASSLLQRDEQFF.

This chain connects TRBV6-2 or TRBV6-3 to TRBJ2-1, with TRBD1 identical over 7 bases. The germline CDR1 and CDR2 sequences are MNHEY and SVGEGT. V was clipped by 2 bases and J by 8 bases; unmatched bases: 15. The CDR3 has 17 amino acids. This chain's CDR3 is CASSYRRRQGVLDEQFF. The CDR3 bases are TGTGCCAGCAGTTACCGCCGGCGTCAGGGGGTGTTGGATGAGCAGTTCTTC.

This chain links TRBV18 with TRBJ2-5; possibly TRBD1 for D (6 bases). Trimming removed 8 bases from V and 0 bases from J, with 16 bases in between. The CDR3 runs 15 residues. Looked up from germline, CDR1 is KGHSH and CDR2 is LQKENI. This chain's CDR3 is CASVSLGGHQETQYF. The CDR3 DNA reads TGTGCCAGCGTCAGCCTTGGGGGCCACCAAGAGACCCAGTACTTC.